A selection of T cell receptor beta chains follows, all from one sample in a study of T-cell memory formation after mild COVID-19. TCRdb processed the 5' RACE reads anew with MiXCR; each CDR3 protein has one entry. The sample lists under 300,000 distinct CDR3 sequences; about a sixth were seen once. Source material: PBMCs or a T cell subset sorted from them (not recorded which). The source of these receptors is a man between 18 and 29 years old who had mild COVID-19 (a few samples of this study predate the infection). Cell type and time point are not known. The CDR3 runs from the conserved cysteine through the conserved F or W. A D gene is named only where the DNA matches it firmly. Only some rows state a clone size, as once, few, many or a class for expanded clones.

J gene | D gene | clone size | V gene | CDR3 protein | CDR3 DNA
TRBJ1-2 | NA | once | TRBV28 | CASSPPYRFEANYGYTF | TGTGCCAGCAGTCCCCCGTATCGGTTTGAAGCTAACTATGGCTACACCTTC
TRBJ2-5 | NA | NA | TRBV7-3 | CASSLGSAVQETQYF | TGTGCCAGCAGCTTAGGGTCGGCGGTCCAAGAGACCCAGTACTTC
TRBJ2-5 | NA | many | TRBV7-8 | CASSLAFETQYF | TGTGCCAGCAGCTTAGCGTTCGAGACCCAGTACTTC
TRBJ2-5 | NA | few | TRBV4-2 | CASSQGITTMETQYF | TGTGCCAGCAGCCAAGGAATAACGACTATGGAGACCCAGTACTTC
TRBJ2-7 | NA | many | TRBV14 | CASSQDESPGYSYEQYF | TGTGCCAGCAGCCAAGATGAGTCGCCAGGGTATTCCTACGAGCAGTACTTC
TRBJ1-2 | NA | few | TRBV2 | CASWGRGGYGYTF | TGTGCCAGCTGGGGCAGGGGAGGTTATGGCTACACCTTC
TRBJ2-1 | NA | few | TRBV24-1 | CATSDYIGRRGVNEQFF | TGTGCCACCAGTGATTATATAGGGAGGAGAGGGGTAAATGAGCAGTTCTTC
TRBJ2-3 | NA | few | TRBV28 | CASSPLQVGTDTQYF | TGTGCCAGCAGTCCCCTCCAAGTAGGAACAGATACGCAGTATTTT
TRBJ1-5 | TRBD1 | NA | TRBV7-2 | CASSWTGDNQPQHF | TGTGCCAGCAGTTGGACAGGGGATAATCAGCCCCAGCATTTT
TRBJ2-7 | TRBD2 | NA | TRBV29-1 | CSVGGAVNYEQYF | TGCAGCGTGGGAGGGGCAGTCAACTACGAGCAGTACTTC
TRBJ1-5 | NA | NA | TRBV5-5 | CASSLDGFGNQPQHF | TGTGCCAGCAGCTTGGACGGGTTTGGGAACCAGCCCCAGCATTTT
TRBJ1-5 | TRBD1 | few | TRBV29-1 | CSVEGTGVNQPQHF | TGCAGCGTTGAAGGGACAGGGGTCAATCAGCCCCAGCATTTT
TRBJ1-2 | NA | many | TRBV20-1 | CSARGQSRQGNVGGIYGYTF | TGCAGTGCTAGGGGTCAGAGCAGGCAAGGGAATGTTGGGGGAATCTATGGCTACACCTTC
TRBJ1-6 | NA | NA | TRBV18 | CASSPAVGDSPLHF | TGTGCCAGCTCACCAGCTGTAGGGGACTCACCCCTCCACTTT
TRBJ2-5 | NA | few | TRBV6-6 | CASASPLYLGETQYF | TGTGCCAGCGCTAGCCCCTTATACCTGGGAGAGACCCAGTACTTC
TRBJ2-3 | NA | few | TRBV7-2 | CASSLGFLGADTQYF | TGTGCCAGCAGCTTAGGATTCCTGGGCGCAGATACGCAGTATTTT
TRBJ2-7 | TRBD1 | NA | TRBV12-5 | CASGFQGAGEQYF | TGTGCTAGTGGTTTCCAGGGGGCGGGTGAGCAGTACTTC
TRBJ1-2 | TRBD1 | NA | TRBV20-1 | CSARDRETNYGYTF | TGCAGTGCGAGGGACAGAGAAACTAACTATGGCTACACCTTC
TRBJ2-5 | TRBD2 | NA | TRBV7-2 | CASSLTSGVFQETQYF | TGTGCCAGCAGCTTGACTAGCGGGGTCTTCCAAGAGACCCAGTACTTC
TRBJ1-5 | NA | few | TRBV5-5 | CASSLDRFNQPQHF | TGTGCCAGCAGCTTGGACAGATTTAATCAGCCCCAGCATTTT
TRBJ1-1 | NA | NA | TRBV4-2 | CASSQSEGSGGTEAFF | TGTGCCAGCAGCCAATCCGAAGGGTCCGGAGGGACTGAAGCTTTCTTT
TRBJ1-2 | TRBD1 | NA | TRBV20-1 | CSAPTGQHYGYTF | TGCAGTGCTCCGACAGGGCAGCACTATGGCTACACCTTC
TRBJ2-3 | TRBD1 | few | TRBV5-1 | CASSFRDREGDTQYF | TGCGCCAGCAGCTTCCGGGACAGAGAAGGAGATACGCAGTATTTT
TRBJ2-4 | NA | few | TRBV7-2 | CASSLVRVLPKNIQYF | TGTGCCAGCAGCTTAGTCCGGGTACTACCCAAAAACATTCAGTACTTC
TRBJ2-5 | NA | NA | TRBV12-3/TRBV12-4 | CASSLTDWETQYF | TGTGCCAGCAGTTTGACAGACTGGGAGACCCAGTACTTC
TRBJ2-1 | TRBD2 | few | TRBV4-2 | CASSQDEASGGLEQFF | TGTGCCAGCAGCCAAGATGAGGCTAGCGGGGGCCTCGAGCAGTTCTTC
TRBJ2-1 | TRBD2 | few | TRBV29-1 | CSVGGGAVYNEQFF | TGCAGCGTCGGCGGGGGGGCCGTCTACAATGAGCAGTTCTTC
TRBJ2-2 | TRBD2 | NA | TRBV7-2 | CASSSLAGGTNTGELFF | TGTGCCAGCAGCTCACTAGCGGGGGGCACGAACACCGGGGAGCTGTTTTTT
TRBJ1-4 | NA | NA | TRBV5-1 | CASGGAGPDEKLFF | TGCGCCAGCGGGGGTGCAGGGCCTGATGAAAAACTGTTTTTT
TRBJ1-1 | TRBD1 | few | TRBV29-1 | CSVTGQGYEAFF | TGCAGCGTGACGGGACAGGGCTATGAAGCTTTCTTT
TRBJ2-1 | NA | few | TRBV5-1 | CASANRADNEQFF | TGCGCCAGCGCCAACAGGGCAGACAATGAGCAGTTCTTC
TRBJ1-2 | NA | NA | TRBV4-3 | CASSQDTTSNYGYTF | TGCGCCAGCAGCCAAGACACGACATCTAACTATGGCTACACCTTC
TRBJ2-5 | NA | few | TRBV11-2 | CASSWHRDPEGETQYF | TGTGCCAGCAGCTGGCACCGGGACCCGGAGGGGGAGACCCAGTACTTC
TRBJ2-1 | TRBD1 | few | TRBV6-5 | CASRRRTTGDEQFF | TGTGCCAGCAGACGCCGAACAACAGGGGATGAGCAGTTCTTC
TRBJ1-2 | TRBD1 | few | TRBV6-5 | CASSTSAAGGFGYTF | TGTGCCAGCAGTACGTCCGCCGCAGGGGGCTTTGGCTACACCTTC
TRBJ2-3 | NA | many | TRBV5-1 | CASSYPDGGGNTQYF | TGCGCCAGCAGCTACCCGGACGGAGGAGGAAATACGCAGTATTTT
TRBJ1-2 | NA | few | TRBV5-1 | CASSLGTDPYGYTF | TGCGCCAGCAGCTTGGGTACAGATCCCTATGGCTACACCTTC
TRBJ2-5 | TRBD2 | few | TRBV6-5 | CASIAGGSGETQYF | TGTGCCAGCATAGCGGGGGGGAGTGGAGAGACCCAGTACTTC
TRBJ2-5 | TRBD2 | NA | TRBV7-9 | CASMGLAQETQYF | TGTGCCAGCATGGGACTAGCGCAAGAGACCCAGTACTTC
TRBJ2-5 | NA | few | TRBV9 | CASSVDDARDQYF | TGTGCCAGCAGCGTAGACGATGCGCGGGACCAGTACTTC
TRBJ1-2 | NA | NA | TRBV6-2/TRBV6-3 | CASTPRDDGYTF | TGTGCCAGCACTCCCCGGGACGATGGCTACACCTTC
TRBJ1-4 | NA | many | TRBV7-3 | CASSGNSATNEKLFF | TGTGCCAGCAGCGGTAACAGCGCAACTAATGAAAAACTGTTTTTT
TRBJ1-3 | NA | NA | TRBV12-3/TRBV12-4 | CASSLPTGNTIYF | TGTGCCAGCAGTTTGCCAACTGGAAACACCATATATTTT
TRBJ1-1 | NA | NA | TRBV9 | CASSVGTGSIEAFF | TGTGCCAGCAGCGTAGGAACAGGGTCGATTGAAGCTTTCTTT
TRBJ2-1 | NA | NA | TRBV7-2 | CASTSKWGSYNEQFF | TGTGCCAGCACCTCAAAGTGGGGATCCTACAATGAGCAGTTCTTC
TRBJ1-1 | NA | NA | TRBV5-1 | CASSLEPPGTSTEAFF | TGCGCCAGCAGCTTGGAACCCCCAGGTACAAGCACTGAAGCTTTCTTT
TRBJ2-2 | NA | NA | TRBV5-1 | CASSLDRAAGELFF | TGCGCCAGCAGCTTGGACAGGGCGGCCGGGGAGCTGTTTTTT
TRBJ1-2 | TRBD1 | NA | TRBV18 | CASSPTDRDVGYTF | TGTGCCAGCTCACCAACAGACAGGGACGTTGGCTACACCTTC
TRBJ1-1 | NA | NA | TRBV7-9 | CASSFGLGTEAFF | TGTGCCAGCAGCTTCGGGCTAGGGACTGAAGCTTTCTTT
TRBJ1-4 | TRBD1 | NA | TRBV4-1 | CASSPGQGVEKLFF | TGCGCCAGCAGCCCGGGACAGGGGGTGGAAAAACTGTTTTTT
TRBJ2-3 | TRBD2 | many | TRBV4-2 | CASSQELAGTDTQYF | TGTGCCAGCAGCCAAGAGCTAGCGGGCACAGATACGCAGTATTTT
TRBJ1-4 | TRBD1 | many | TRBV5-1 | CASRRDRGEKLFF | TGCGCCAGCAGAAGGGACAGAGGCGAAAAACTGTTTTTT
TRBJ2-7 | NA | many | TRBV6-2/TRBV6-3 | CASRRSGSSYEQYF | TGTGCCAGCAGGAGAAGCGGATCCTCCTACGAGCAGTACTTC
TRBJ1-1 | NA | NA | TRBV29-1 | CSALWGAGTEAFF | TGCAGCGCCCTGTGGGGGGCGGGCACTGAAGCTTTCTTT
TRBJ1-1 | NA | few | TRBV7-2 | CASSLGVVNTEAFF | TGTGCCAGCAGCTTAGGGGTTGTGAACACTGAAGCTTTCTTT
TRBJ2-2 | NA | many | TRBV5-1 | CASTGTAYTGELFF | TGCGCCAGCACCGGGACCGCCTACACCGGGGAGCTGTTTTTT
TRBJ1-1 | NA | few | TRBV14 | CASSPVDGANTEAFF | TGTGCCAGCAGCCCAGTCGATGGGGCGAACACTGAAGCTTTCTTT
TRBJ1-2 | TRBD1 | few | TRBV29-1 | CSVRTGRGYGYTF | TGCAGCGTCCGGACAGGGAGAGGTTATGGCTACACCTTC